This T cell receptor beta chain comes out of a study of blood T cells in healthy people across ages. As to this clonotype: One end of the junction does not line up with germline, which may come from a read error.

Combining a sample-barcoded 5' primer with a J-beta primer mix, a second PCR ran for roughly 6 to 12 cycles. TCRdb called the 5' RACE reads again in MiXCR, with one record for every CDR3 protein. The profile shows over a million distinct CDR3 sequences, less than 45% of them singletons. There are 15 residues in the CDR3. Looked up from germline, CDR1 is SGDLS and CDR2 is YYNGEE. Per sample, extraction of total RNA gave at least 5 micrograms in every case. Sequencing was carried out using blood. The J gene is TRBJ1-5, the V gene TRBV9; possible D gene TRBD1, 6 bases. The receptor's source is a woman aged 18-29 years in good health. The CDR3 region is CASSGAPDSNLPQHF. The CDR3 DNA is TGTGCCAGCAGCGGAGCCCCGGACAGCAATCTGCCCCAGCATTTT. Full variable domain (rest looked up from reference TRBV9 and TRBJ1-5): DSGVTQTPKHLITATGQRVTLRCSPRSGDLSVYWYQQSLDQGLQFLIQYYNGEERAKGNILERFSAQQFPDLHSELNLSSLELGDSALYFCASSGAPDSNLPQHFGDGTRLSIL.